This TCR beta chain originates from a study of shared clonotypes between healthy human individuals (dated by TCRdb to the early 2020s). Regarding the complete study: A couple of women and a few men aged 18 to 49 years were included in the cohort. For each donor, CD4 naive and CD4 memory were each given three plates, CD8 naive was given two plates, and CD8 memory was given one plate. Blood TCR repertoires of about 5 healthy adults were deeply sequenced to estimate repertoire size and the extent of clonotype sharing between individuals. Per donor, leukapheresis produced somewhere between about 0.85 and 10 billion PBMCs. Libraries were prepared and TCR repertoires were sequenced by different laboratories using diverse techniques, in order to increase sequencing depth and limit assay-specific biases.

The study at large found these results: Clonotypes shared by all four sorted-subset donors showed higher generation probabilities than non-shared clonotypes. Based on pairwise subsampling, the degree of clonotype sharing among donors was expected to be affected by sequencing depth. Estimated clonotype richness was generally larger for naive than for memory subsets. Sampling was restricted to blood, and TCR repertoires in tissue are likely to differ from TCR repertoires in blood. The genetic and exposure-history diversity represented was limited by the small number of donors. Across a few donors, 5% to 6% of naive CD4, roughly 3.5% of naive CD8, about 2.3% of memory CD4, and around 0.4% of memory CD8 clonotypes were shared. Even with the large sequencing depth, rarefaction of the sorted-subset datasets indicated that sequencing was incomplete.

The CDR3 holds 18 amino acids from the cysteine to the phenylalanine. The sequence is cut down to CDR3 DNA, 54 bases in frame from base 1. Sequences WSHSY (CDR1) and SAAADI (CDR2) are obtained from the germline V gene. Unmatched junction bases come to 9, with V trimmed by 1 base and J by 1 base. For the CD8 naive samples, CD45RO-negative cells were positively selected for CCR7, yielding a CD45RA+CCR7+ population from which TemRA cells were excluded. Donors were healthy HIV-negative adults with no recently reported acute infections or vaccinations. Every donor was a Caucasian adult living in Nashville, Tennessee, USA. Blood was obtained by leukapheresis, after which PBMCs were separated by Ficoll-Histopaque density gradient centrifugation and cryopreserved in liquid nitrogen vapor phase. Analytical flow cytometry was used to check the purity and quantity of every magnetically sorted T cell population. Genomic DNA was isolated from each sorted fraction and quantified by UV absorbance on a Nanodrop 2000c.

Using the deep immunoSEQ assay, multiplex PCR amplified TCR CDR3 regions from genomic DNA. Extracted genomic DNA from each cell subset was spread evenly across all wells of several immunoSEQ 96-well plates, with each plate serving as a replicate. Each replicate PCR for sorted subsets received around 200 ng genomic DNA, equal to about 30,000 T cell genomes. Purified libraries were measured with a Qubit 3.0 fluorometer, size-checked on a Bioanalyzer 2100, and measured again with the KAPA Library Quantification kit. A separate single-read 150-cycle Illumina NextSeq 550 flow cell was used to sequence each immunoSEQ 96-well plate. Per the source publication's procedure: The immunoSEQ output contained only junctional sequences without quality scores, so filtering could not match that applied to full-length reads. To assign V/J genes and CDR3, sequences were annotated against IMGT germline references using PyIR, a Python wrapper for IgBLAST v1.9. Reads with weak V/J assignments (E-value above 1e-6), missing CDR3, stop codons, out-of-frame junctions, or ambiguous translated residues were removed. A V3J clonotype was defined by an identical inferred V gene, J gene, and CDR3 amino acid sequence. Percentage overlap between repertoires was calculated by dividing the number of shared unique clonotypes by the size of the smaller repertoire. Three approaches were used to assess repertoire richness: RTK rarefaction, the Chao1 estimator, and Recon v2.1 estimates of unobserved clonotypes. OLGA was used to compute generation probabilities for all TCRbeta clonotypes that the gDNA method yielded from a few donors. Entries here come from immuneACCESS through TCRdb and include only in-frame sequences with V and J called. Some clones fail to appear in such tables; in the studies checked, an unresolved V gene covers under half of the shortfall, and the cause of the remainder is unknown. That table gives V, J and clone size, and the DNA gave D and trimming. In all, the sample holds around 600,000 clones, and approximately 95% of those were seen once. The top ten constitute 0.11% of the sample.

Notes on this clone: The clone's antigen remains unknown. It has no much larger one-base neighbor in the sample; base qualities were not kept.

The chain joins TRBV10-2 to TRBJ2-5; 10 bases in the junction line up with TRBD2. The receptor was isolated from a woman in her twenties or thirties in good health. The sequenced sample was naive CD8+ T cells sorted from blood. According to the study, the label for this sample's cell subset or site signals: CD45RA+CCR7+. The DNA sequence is TGCGCCAGCAGTGAGTGGTTTTCAGGACTAGCGGTCCAAGAGACCCAGTACTTC. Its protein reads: CASSEWFSGLAVQETQYF.